This TCR beta chain was captured in a study of blood T cell repertoires in COVID-19. Overall study: The origin of the acute and convalescent COVID-19 samples was the United States, Italy and Spain. The analysed material was cDNA or gDNA that came from T cells, B-cell-depleted T cells, or PBMCs.

This clone was found once. CDR3 size: 14 residues. Trimming at V came to 3 bases and at J to 5 bases, leaving 5 bases not matched to a gene. CDR1 and CDR2 from the germline V gene are SNHLY and FYNNEI. Per the study methods: Quantification of nucleated cells was approximated via reference gene primer amplification. Assay: immunoSEQ multiplex PCR; the TCRdb copy retains only in-frame clones and omits some. V and J calls and clone size are copied from that table; D and trimming were computed from the DNA. The table shows about 400,000 clones, with about 87% occurring only once. Sequenced input: peripheral blood. The V call is TRBV2, the J call TRBJ2-7; TRBD1 matches 9 bases. This TCR came from a human donor in a cohort sampled during active COVID-19. The DNA for the CDR3 is TGTGCCAGCAGTGAGGGAACAGGGGGCCACGAGCAGTACTTC. It specifies CASSEGTGGHEQYF.